This entry lists 2 T cell receptor beta chains sequenced from one sample in a study of cytomegalovirus exposure and HLA in healthy donors (dated by TCRdb to about 2017). The library was obtained by the immunoSEQ multiplex PCR assay. The multiplex PCR relied on a mix of 60 forward primers for TCR Vbeta segments and 13 reverse primers for TCR Jbeta segments. TCRdb retrieved this table from immuneACCESS and kept in-frame rearrangements only. Not all clones are present; in checked studies, unresolved V genes account for under half, and no reason is known for the remainder. The sample contains fewer than 250,000 clones, 80% to 90% of them found a single time. The ten largest clones capture 2.5% to 3% of the sample. Sequencing input: PBMCs. These receptors originate from a man in his thirties or forties in good health and CMV-seronegative.

This clone was picked up one time. This chain joins TRBV14 and TRBJ2-1; D is undetermined. V dropped 0 bases and J dropped 6 bases, with 9 bases sitting between them. This CDR3 has 14 amino acids. Germline values: CDR1 SGHDN, CDR2 FVKESK. The CDR3 loop reads CASSQELRFNEQFF. DNA of the CDR3: TGTGCCAGCAGCCAAGAGCTACGCTTCAATGAGCAGTTCTTC.

The chain uses TRBV5-1 and TRBJ1-5; D uncertain. CDR1 and CDR2 from the germline V gene are SGHRS and YFSETQ. The CDR3 runs 16 residues. V was trimmed by 0 bases and J by 1 base, leaving 11 bases between them. The CDR3 protein is CASSLGAGLSNQPQHF. The DNA of the CDR3 is TGCGCCAGCAGCTTGGGCGCGGGTTTGAGCAATCAGCCCCAGCATTTT.